This T cell receptor beta chain was sequenced during a study of shared clonotypes between healthy human individuals. Whole-study context: Aged between 18 and 49, the donors were a couple of women and a few men.

Germline values: CDR1 MDHEN, CDR2 SYDVKM. This CDR3 has 14 residues. The germline V and J ends were trimmed by 5 bases and 6 bases, with 13 bases remaining between them. Clones were sequenced by immunoSEQ multiplex PCR, and TCRdb holds only the in-frame ones, with some missing. The table has about 590,000 clones, around 95% seen once. The naive CD8 population came from CD45RO-negative cells selected for CCR7, without terminally differentiated effector memory CD45RA+ cells. The chain uses TRBV28 and TRBJ2-2; weak D call: TRBD2 (6 bases). Sequenced sample: naive CD8+ T cells sorted from blood. This clonotype originated in a woman in her twenties or thirties in good health. In nucleotides, the CDR3 is TGTGCCAGCAGTGCGTCCTCGGGGGCCGGGGAGCTGTTTTTT. It translates to CASSASSGAGELFF.